One and the same sample provided the 23 T cell receptor beta chains below, sequenced in a study of a mutant IDH1 vaccine in newly diagnosed glioma. Time point described: week 23, last vaccination. Mutant IDH1 20-mer peptide, at 300 ug, made up each vaccine dose, with topical imiquimod. Assay used: immunoSEQ multiplex PCR; TCRdb lists only in-frame clones, some missing. The table records around 30,000 clones, more than 75% of them present only once. These receptors are not linked to any known antigen. This material consisted of PBMCs, taken from a glioma patient whose treatment included an IDH1 peptide vaccine. These receptors all stem from a man aged 40-50 years with glioma.

The V call is TRBV28, the J call TRBJ1-3; 8 bases fit TRBD1. The germline V gene has CDR1 MDHEN and CDR2 SYDVKM. The CDR3 has 14 residues. J lost 1 base, V lost 8 bases, and 4 bases had no gene match. CDR3 in DNA: TGTGCCAGCCAGACAGGGGTTTCTGGAAACACCATATATTTT. This gives the protein CASQTGVSGNTIYF.

This chain connects TRBV19 to TRBJ2-2; either TRBD1 or TRBD2 may supply D (6 bases each). V lost 3 bases and J 5 bases, leaving 16 bases between the germline ends. The germline gives CDR1 LNHDA, CDR2 SQIVND (reference sequence). This CDR3 contains 16 residues. This chain's CDR3 is CASSIWGATRTGELFF. In DNA form, the CDR3 reads TGTGCCAGTAGTATTTGGGGGGCCACCAGAACCGGGGAGCTGTTTTTT.

V and J are TRBV5-1 and TRBJ1-1; 8 nucleotides match TRBD1. From germline, CDR1 is SGHRS and CDR2 YFSETQ. The CDR3 runs 15 residues. With 5 bases clipped from V and 4 bases from J, the junction kept 10 bases outside the gene matches. The CDR3 DNA is TGCGCCAGCAGGAAAGTGACAGGGGAGGGCACTGAAGCTTTCTTT. Translation gives CASRKVTGEGTEAFF. Full variable domain (rest looked up from reference TRBV5-1 and TRBJ1-1): KAGVTQTPRYLIKTRGQQVTLSCSPISGHRSVSWYQQTPGQGLQFLFEYFSETQRNKGNFPGRFSGRQFSNSRSEMNVSTLELGDSALYLCASRKVTGEGTEAFFGQGTRLTVV.

The chain recombines TRBV10-3 with TRBJ2-3; 8 bases map to TRBD2. Germline CDR1 is ENHRY and CDR2 is SYGVKD. This CDR3 contains 16 residues. V dropped 2 bases and J dropped 2; count of bases not matched to a gene: 6. CDR3 protein: CAISERLASYTDTQYF. For the CDR3, the DNA is TGTGCCATCAGTGAGAGACTAGCGTCTTACACAGATACGCAGTATTTT.

The chain joins TRBV28 to TRBJ1-3, with 9 bases lining up with TRBD1. Trimming removed 7 bases from V and 7 bases from J; junction bases left unmatched: 8. The germline gives CDR1 MDHEN, CDR2 SYDVKM. This CDR3 region has 14 residues. In nucleotides, the CDR3 is TGTGCCAGCAAACAGGGGGCCATGCGGAACACCATATATTTT. Residues: CASKQGAMRNTIYF.

Written as DNA, the CDR3 is TGTGCCAGTAGTATTTCTGGTCGGGGGAGCACTGAAGCTTTCTTT. Amino acid sequence: CASSISGRGSTEAFF. The rearrangement uses TRBV19 and TRBJ1-1; D may be TRBD1 (5 bases). Trimming removed 3 bases at V and 4 bases at J, with 15 bases between. The germline gives CDR1 LNHDA, CDR2 SQIVND (reference sequence). This CDR3 contains 15 residues.

DNA of the CDR3: TGCGCCAGCAGCTTGGCCGGTAGGGCTGAGCAGTTCTTC. This translates into CASSLAGRAEQFF. The rearrangement joins TRBV5-1 to TRBJ2-1; no clear D gene. Germline V lookup: CDR1 SGHRS, CDR2 YFSETQ. V was clipped by 0 bases and J by 9 bases, with 10 bases between them. This CDR3 has 13 residues.

This CDR3 reads CASSSGGPAQPQHF. Here the CDR3 DNA reads TGTGCCAGCAGCTCAGGGGGACCAGCCCAGCCCCAGCATTTT. J is TRBJ1-5 and V is TRBV7-9; 7 bases line up with TRBD1. The CDR3 consists of 14 residues. The germline CDR1 and CDR2 sequences are SEHNR and FQNEAQ (reference sequence). After removal of 4 bases from V and 7 bases from J, the junction contained 7 bases not matched to a gene.

V gene TRBV20-1 combines with J gene TRBJ2-5; D is undetermined. The CDR3 spans 11 residues. Deletions cut 0 bases from V and 5 bases from J, with 4 bases between. CDR1 and CDR2 (germline): DFQATT, SNEGSKA (reference sequence). CDR3 amino acids: CSARDWETQYF. CDR3 DNA sequence: TGCAGTGCTAGAGATTGGGAGACCCAGTACTTC.

V is TRBV18 and J is TRBJ2-3; D unresolved. Germline V gene sequence: CDR1 KGHSH, CDR2 LQKENI. The CDR3 extends over 14 amino acids. Between the trimmed V and J ends, which lost 1 base and 2 bases, there was a span of 7 bases. CDR3 sequence reads: CASSPRETTDTQYF. The DNA for the CDR3 is TGTGCCAGCTCACCACGGGAAACCACAGATACGCAGTATTTT.

The chain carries TRBV11-2 and TRBJ1-1; unclear D gene. This CDR3 region has 14 residues. Germline V gene sequence: CDR1 SGHAT, CDR2 FQNNGV. Trimming shortened V by 3 bases and J by 0 bases, and 8 bases separated the two germline ends. CDR3 in amino acids: CASSFWELNTEAFF. CDR3 DNA sequence: TGTGCCAGCAGCTTTTGGGAATTGAACACTGAAGCTTTCTTT.

The CDR3 sequence: CASSLAGNRDLYGYTF. The CDR3, as DNA: TGTGCCAGCAGCTTGGCCGGAAACAGGGACCTCTATGGCTACACCTTC. This chain connects TRBV5-4 to TRBJ1-2; D possibly corresponds to TRBD1 (6 bases). This CDR3 region has 16 residues. V lost 0 bases, J lost 4 bases, and 16 bases lay in between. Germline V lookup: CDR1 SGHNT, CDR2 YYREEE (reference sequence).

In its sample, this clone was seen a few times. The chain links TRBV28 to TRBJ1-2; the D gene is possibly TRBD1 (6 bases). Germline-derived CDR1 and CDR2 are MDHEN and SYDVKM. The CDR3 totals 13 residues. Trimming took 8 bases from V and 8 from J, leaving 18 bases between them. This chain's CDR3 is CASLDTGMGGYTF. The CDR3 DNA sequence: TGTGCCAGCCTCGATACAGGGATGGGAGGCTACACCTTC.

This chain connects TRBV5-6 to TRBJ1-2, with D unresolved. The germline V and J ends were trimmed by 0 bases and 7 bases, with 10 bases remaining between them. The germline V gene encodes CDR1 SGHDT and CDR2 YYEEEE. The CDR3 runs 13 residues. DNA of the CDR3: TGTGCCAGCAGCTTGGACCGCCTCCGTGGCTACACCTTC. Encoded protein: CASSLDRLRGYTF.

This clone occurred a few times. The chain is built from TRBV5-1 and TRBJ1-1; D possibly corresponds to TRBD1 (6 bases). This CDR3 has 16 residues. Looked up from germline, CDR1 is SGHRS and CDR2 is YFSETQ. V dropped 6 bases and J dropped 1 base, with 19 bases sitting between them. The CDR3 nucleotides are TGCGCCAGCACCGTTCGCGGGGGCGTCTCGAACACTGAAGCTTTCTTT. It codes for CASTVRGGVSNTEAFF. The variable domain in full, completed from reference TRBV5-1 and TRBJ1-1, reads KAGVTQTPRYLIKTRGQQVTLSCSPISGHRSVSWYQQTPGQGLQFLFEYFSETQRNKGNFPGRFSGRQFSNSRSEMNVSTLELGDSALYLCASTVRGGVSNTEAFFGQGTRLTVV.

The rearrangement uses TRBV7-8 and TRBJ1-5; D is possibly TRBD1 (6 bases). V lost 3 bases, J lost 5 bases, and 14 bases lay in between. The CDR3 has 15 amino acids. Germline CDR1 is SGHVS and CDR2 is FQNEAQ. CDR3 sequence reads: CASSFTGTPDQPQHF. CDR3 sequence (DNA): TGTGCCAGCAGCTTCACCGGGACACCCGATCAGCCCCAGCATTTT. The entire variable domain, with the rest obtained from reference TRBV7-8 and TRBJ1-5, is as follows: GAGVSQSPRYKVAKRGQDVALRCDPISGHVSLFWYQQALGQGPEFLTYFQNEAQLDKSGLPSDRFFAERPEGSVSTLKIQRTQQEDSAVYLCASSFTGTPDQPQHFGDGTRLSIL.

J is TRBJ2-1 and V is TRBV20-1; no reliable D call. This CDR3 is 11 amino acids long. Per germline, CDR1 DFQATT and CDR2 SNEGSKA (reference sequence). Trimming shortened V by 6 bases and J by 5 bases, and 8 bases separated the two germline ends. The CDR3 DNA reads as TGCAGTGCGGCCGACAACAATGAGCAGTTCTTC. Translation gives CSAADNNEQFF.

The V gene is TRBV5-1, the J gene TRBJ2-1; possibly TRBD1 or TRBD2 for D (5 bases each). Germline loops: CDR1 SGHRS, CDR2 YFSETQ. The CDR3 consists of 12 residues. V was trimmed by 3 bases and J by 5 bases, leaving 6 bases between them. The CDR3 nucleotides are TGCGCCAGCAGCTGGGGGAACAATGAGCAGTTCTTC. It specifies CASSWGNNEQFF. Using reference TRBV5-1 and TRBJ2-1 for the parts outside the CDR3, the full variable domain is KAGVTQTPRYLIKTRGQQVTLSCSPISGHRSVSWYQQTPGQGLQFLFEYFSETQRNKGNFPGRFSGRQFSNSRSEMNVSTLELGDSALYLCASSWGNNEQFFGPGTRLTVL.

V is TRBV5-1 and J is TRBJ1-1; D may be TRBD1 (5 bases). CDR1 SGHRS and CDR2 YFSETQ come from the germline V gene. The CDR3 contains 13 residues. Trimming left V 4 bases short and J 7 bases short, with 14 bases between. As DNA, the CDR3 is TGCGCCAGCAGCCTCCGGGGGGGATTTGAAGCTTTCTTT. It translates to CASSLRGGFEAFF.

The chain recombines TRBV11-2 with TRBJ1-2; 7 bases are a match to TRBD1. The CDR3 sequence is 15 residues long. Germline trimming cut 3 bases from V and 4 bases from J; bases unmatched to any gene: 8. CDR1 is SGHAT, CDR2 FQNNGV, per germline. CDR3 bases: TGTGCCAGCAGCTTCGGACAGGCTTGGGGCTATGGCTACACCTTC. This gives the protein CASSFGQAWGYGYTF. Combining the CDR3 with reference TRBV11-2 and TRBJ1-2 gives the whole variable domain EAGVAQSPRYKIIEKRQSVAFWCNPISGHATLYWYQQILGQGPKLLIQFQNNGVVDDSQLPKDRFSAERLKGVDSTLKIQPAKLEDSAVYLCASSFGQAWGYGYTFGSGTRLTVV.

The rearrangement links TRBV14 to TRBJ1-1, with 8 bases lining up with TRBD1. Germline V gene data show CDR1 as SGHDN and CDR2 as FVKESK. This CDR3 has 15 residues. The V and J ends lost 2 bases and 0 bases, in that order; junction bases with no gene match: 2. CDR3 nucleotides: TGTGCCAGCAGCCAACGGGACAGGCTGAACACTGAAGCTTTCTTT. Encoded protein: CASSQRDRLNTEAFF.

This sequence joins TRBV6-6 and TRBJ2-2; D not certain. The germline gives CDR1 MNHNY, CDR2 SVGAGI (reference sequence). V lost 5 bases to trimming and J lost 1 base, with 5 bases between them. This CDR3 region has 13 residues. Here the CDR3 reads CASSRQNTGELFF. DNA of the CDR3: TGTGCCAGCAGTCGACAGAACACCGGGGAGCTGTTTTTT.

This clone was picked up one time. The CDR3 spells CASSLAAGVGEQYF. CDR3 DNA sequence: TGCGCCAGCAGCTTGGCGGCAGGGGTGGGCGAGCAGTACTTC. This chain uses TRBV5-1 with TRBJ2-7; perhaps TRBD1 as D (6 bases). The germline V gene has CDR1 SGHRS and CDR2 YFSETQ. The CDR3 extends over 14 amino acids. The ends were cut back, 0 bases at V and 6 bases at J, with 13 bases in the middle.